Listed below are T cell receptor beta chains from one sample, sequenced in a study of shared clonotypes between healthy human individuals. This table comes from immunoSEQ multiplex PCR, and its TCRdb copy is limited to in-frame clones, with some not included. The repertoire holds 1,400,000 or so clones, with around 98.5% as singletons. Sequencing was carried out using naive CD4+ T cells sorted from blood. The receptors were sampled from a young man in good health. Both conserved end residues are part of each CDR3. A D gene is named only where the DNA matches it firmly. Only part of the rows carry a size: once, few, many, or a class if the clone is expanded.

size | J | D | V | DNA | CDR3
NA | TRBJ1-1 | NA | TRBV5-1 | TGCGCCAGCAGCCTGGGGACGAACACTGAAGCTTTCTTT | CASSLGTNTEAFF
NA | TRBJ1-1 | NA | TRBV18 | TGTGCCAGCTCACCTGACAACGGAGCTCAAGCTTTCTTT | CASSPDNGAQAFF
NA | TRBJ2-2 | TRBD1 | TRBV2 | TGTGCCAGCAGCGCTAGGACAGGGTCATGGGGGGAGCTGTTTTTT | CASSARTGSWGELFF
NA | TRBJ2-7 | NA | TRBV5-6 | TGTGCCAGCAGCTCCCCCCTCAGCCCCTACGAGCAGTACTTC | CASSSPLSPYEQYF
NA | TRBJ2-5 | TRBD1 | TRBV7-2 | TGTGCCAGCGGCTCTGGACAGGGCTGGGGGACCCAGTACTTC | CASGSGQGWGTQYF
NA | TRBJ2-3 | TRBD1 | TRBV5-4 | TGTGCCAGCAGCTTGCAGGGGGCGAGGGGCACAGATACGCAGTATTTT | CASSLQGARGTDTQYF
NA | TRBJ1-2 | TRBD1 | TRBV6-5 | TGTGCCAGCAGAGCTGGGAGACAGGGGGGCTATGGCTACACCTTC | CASRAGRQGGYGYTF
once | TRBJ2-7 | TRBD1 | TRBV2 | TGTGCCAGCAGTGAAAACGGACAGGTCGGGGAGCAGTACTTC | CASSENGQVGEQYF
NA | TRBJ1-5 | NA | TRBV4-1 | TGCGCCAGCAGCCCGGTGGGAATCAATCAGCCCCAGCATTTT | CASSPVGINQPQHF
NA | TRBJ2-2 | NA | TRBV7-2 | TGTGCCAGCAGCTCCCGAGGGGCCGGGGAGCTGTTTTTT | CASSSRGAGELFF
NA | TRBJ2-5 | NA | TRBV4-1 | TGCGCCAGCAGCCAAGATCACCCCGGTTCGGTCGAGACCCAGTACTTC | CASSQDHPGSVETQYF
NA | TRBJ2-5 | NA | TRBV14 | TGTGCCAGCAGCCAAGAAGAGACCCAGTACTTC | CASSQEETQYF
NA | TRBJ2-3 | TRBD2 | TRBV5-4 | TGTGCCAGCAGCACCTACCCGCGGGAGGGTCGCACAGATACGCAGTATTTT | CASSTYPREGRTDTQYF
NA | TRBJ2-1 | TRBD1 | TRBV28 | TGTGCCAGCAGTTTTGGGGGGGGACAGGGCCATGAGCAGTTCTTC | CASSFGGGQGHEQFF
NA | TRBJ2-2 | TRBD2 | TRBV5-1 | TGCGCCAGCAGCCCCGGGACTAGCGGGAGGGCCGACACCGGGGAGCTGTTTTTT | CASSPGTSGRADTGELFF
NA | TRBJ1-5 | TRBD1 | TRBV15 | TGTGCCACCAGCAGGGGGATTTGGGGACAGGGGTATCAGCCCCAGCATTTT | CATSRGIWGQGYQPQHF
once | TRBJ2-7 | TRBD2 | TRBV5-1 | TGCGCCAGCAGCTTAGAGCGGGAGTTCGAGCAGTACTTC | CASSLEREFEQYF
NA | TRBJ1-4 | NA | TRBV27 | TGTGCCAGCAGCCAACCCGGTACTAATGAAAAACTGTTTTTT | CASSQPGTNEKLFF
NA | TRBJ2-2 | TRBD2 | TRBV9 | TGTGCCAGCAGCGAACGACTAGCACAGAACACCGGGGAGCTGTTTTTT | CASSERLAQNTGELFF
once | TRBJ2-1 | NA | TRBV11-2 | TGTGCCAGCAGAGAAGAAAGGAGCTCCTACAATGAGCAGTTCTTC | CASREERSSYNEQFF
NA | TRBJ2-7 | NA | TRBV29-1 | TGCAGCGCACAAACAGGGCACCCGCTTACTGACGAGCAGTACTTC | CSAQTGHPLTDEQYF
NA | TRBJ2-1 | NA | TRBV7-9 | TGTGCCAGCAGCCCTCGGGTGACTCTAGACCACAATGAGCAGTTCTTC | CASSPRVTLDHNEQFF
NA | TRBJ2-7 | NA | TRBV6-5 | TGTGCCAGCAAAAACTCCAGGGGCTCCTACGAGCAGTACTTC | CASKNSRGSYEQYF
NA | TRBJ1-1 | TRBD1 | TRBV18 | TGTGCCAGCTCACCTAAAGGACAGGGTGAAGCTTTCTTT | CASSPKGQGEAFF
NA | TRBJ1-4 | NA | TRBV5-6 | TGTGCCAGCAGCTTGGGAACAAATGAAAAACTGTTTTTT | CASSLGTNEKLFF
NA | TRBJ2-5 | NA | TRBV11-2 | TGTGCCAGCAGGCGGCCCGGAAAAGGTAGAGAGACCCAGTACTTC | CASRRPGKGRETQYF
NA | TRBJ1-1 | NA | TRBV18 | TGTGCCAGCTCACCAGGCAGGGTCACTGAAGCTTTCTTT | CASSPGRVTEAFF
NA | TRBJ2-5 | NA | TRBV18 | TGTGCCAGCTCACCGCGTCCCCCGGGAGAGACCCAGTACTTC | CASSPRPPGETQYF
NA | TRBJ2-7 | NA | TRBV5-1 | TGCGCCAGCAGCGTCGAACAGGCCTACGAGCAGTACTTC | CASSVEQAYEQYF
NA | TRBJ2-1 | TRBD2 | TRBV9 | TGTGCCAGCAGCGTAGTGACTAGCGGGGCCGAGCAGTTCTTC | CASSVVTSGAEQFF
once | TRBJ2-2 | TRBD2 | TRBV5-6 | TGTGCCAGCCGTACTAGCGGGATTCCCTCCGGGGAGCTGTTTTTT | CASRTSGIPSGELFF
NA | TRBJ2-1 | TRBD2 | TRBV27 | TGTGCCAGCAGGCTCCACTCTTTAGCGGGAGGGCGCAATGAGCAGTTCTTC | CASRLHSLAGGRNEQFF
NA | TRBJ2-2 | TRBD1 | TRBV5-1 | TGCGCCAGCAGCTTGGGACTCAGGGGGCGCAGTATATATCTCTCCACCGGGGAGCTGTTTTTT | CASSLGLRGRSIYLSTGELFF
NA | TRBJ2-2 | NA | TRBV19 | TGTGCCAGTAGTATCTTAACGGGGAACACCGGGGAGCTGTTTTTT | CASSILTGNTGELFF
NA | TRBJ1-1 | TRBD1 | TRBV2 | TGTGCCAGCAGGGACAGGGGGAACACTGAAGCTTTCTTT | CASRDRGNTEAFF
NA | TRBJ2-1 | NA | TRBV23-1 | TGCGCCAGCAGTCGCAAGCTTCAAGGTAATGAGCAGTTCTTC | CASSRKLQGNEQFF
NA | TRBJ2-7 | NA | TRBV4-2 | TGTGCCAGCAGCCAAGAGATGAACTACTACGAGCAGTACTTC | CASSQEMNYYEQYF
once | TRBJ2-1 | TRBD2 | TRBV5-4 | TGTGCCAGCAGCACTAGCGGGAGGGGGGTCAATGAGCAGTTCTTC | CASSTSGRGVNEQFF
NA | TRBJ1-1 | NA | TRBV2 | TGTGCCAGCAGGGCGGACCAGAACACTGAAGCTTTCTTT | CASRADQNTEAFF
NA | TRBJ2-1 | NA | TRBV2 | TGTGCCAGCAGTGAAGCGCTTTGGACAGACAATGAGCAGTTCTTC | CASSEALWTDNEQFF
NA | TRBJ1-5 | NA | TRBV28 | TGTGCCAGCAGTCTCAGAGGGTATAGCAATCAGCCCCAGCATTTT | CASSLRGYSNQPQHF
NA | TRBJ2-5 | TRBD2 | TRBV6-6 | TGTGCCAGCAGCCCTAGCGGTCTCAGAGGAGAGACCCAGTACTTC | CASSPSGLRGETQYF
NA | TRBJ2-2 | NA | TRBV7-9 | TGTGCCAGCAGCTTAAGGACTGACGCGAACACCGGGGAGCTGTTTTTT | CASSLRTDANTGELFF
once | TRBJ2-7 | NA | TRBV11-2 | TGTGCCAGCAGCCCAGAGCTAGGGGGCGAGCAGTACTTC | CASSPELGGEQYF
NA | TRBJ2-2 | NA | TRBV28 | TGTGCCAGCAGTTTATCACCCGGGGAGCTGTTTTTT | CASSLSPGELFF
NA | TRBJ1-2 | NA | TRBV21-1 | TGTGCCAGCGGGGACGGGGTTAATTCTAACTATGGCTACACCTTC | CASGDGVNSNYGYTF
NA | TRBJ2-1 | TRBD2 | TRBV13 | TGTGCCAGCAGCTACCTTCAGCGGGAGGTGGGGTTTGAGCAGTTCTTC | CASSYLQREVGFEQFF
NA | TRBJ2-5 | TRBD1 | TRBV9 | TGTGCCAGCAGCCTCCGACAGGGAGAAGAGACCCAGTACTTC | CASSLRQGEETQYF
NA | TRBJ1-2 | NA | TRBV29-1 | TGCAGCGTTGAAGGCAGGGTTAGCAGGGGCGACTATGGCTACACCTTC | CSVEGRVSRGDYGYTF
once | TRBJ2-5 | NA | TRBV2 | TGTGCCAGCAGTGAATACGGACAAGAGACCCAGTACTTC | CASSEYGQETQYF
NA | TRBJ2-1 | TRBD2 | TRBV7-9 | TGTGCCAGCAGCTTAGGGAGGACTAGCGGGGGTAATGAGCAGTTCTTC | CASSLGRTSGGNEQFF
NA | TRBJ2-3 | TRBD1 | TRBV29-1 | TGCAGCGCAGGGGGCGGGACAGGGGCAGATACGCAGTATTTT | CSAGGGTGADTQYF
NA | TRBJ2-2 | NA | TRBV4-3 | TGCGCCAGCAGCCAAGCGACTAGTTCCGGGGAGCTGTTTTTT | CASSQATSSGELFF
NA | TRBJ1-1 | NA | TRBV6-5 | TGTGCCAGCAGAGAGGGGTATGACTCTGAAGCTTTCTTT | CASREGYDSEAFF
NA | TRBJ2-3 | NA | TRBV5-1 | TGCGCCAGCAGCGCACTCCAGACTAGCACAGATACGCAGTATTTT | CASSALQTSTDTQYF
once | TRBJ2-7 | TRBD1 | TRBV27 | TGTGCCAGCAGCAGGACAGGGGCCTACGAGCAGTACTTC | CASSRTGAYEQYF
once | TRBJ2-1 | TRBD2 | TRBV5-4 | TGTGCCAGCAGCTTGGGACTAGCGGGAGGGGGGGCCTACAATGAGCAGTTCTTC | CASSLGLAGGGAYNEQFF